This TCR beta chain appears in the sequencing data of a study of T cells in Graves' hyperthyroidism and ophthalmopathy. It was uncontrolled infection, other autoimmune disease, pregnancy or lactation that excluded patients. Clinicians diagnosed patients from clinical symptoms, serum thyroxine and TRAb, thyroid ultrasound and orbital computed tomography. This clonotype was counted only a few times. Its antigen is still unknown. The study, taken as a whole, reports: Separating ophthalmopathy from stable hyperthyroidism was achieved by a 13 V-J model. Expanded thyroid clonotypes (above 0.001) were mostly also found in blood.

The CDR3 regions of TCR beta were amplified from RNA transcripts. HTBI primers were employed in a first-round RT-PCR of the TCR CDR3. Each CDR3 protein gets one entry after TCRdb re-called the multiplex PCR reads with MiXCR. The table lists more than 500,000 distinct CDR3 sequences, about half of them singletons. The TCR originated in an adult woman with Graves' disease, either hyperthyroidism or ophthalmopathy (not recorded which). Sequenced sample: peripheral blood or thyroid tissue (not recorded which).

CDR3 protein: CASTTGITTGYTF. CDR3 DNA: TGTGCCAGCACCACCGGGATTACGACCGGCTACACCTTC. The J gene is TRBJ1-2, the V gene TRBV7-8, with D hard to call. The CDR3 has 13 residues. V was clipped by 7 bases and J by 8 bases, with 17 bases between them. The germline V gene encodes CDR1 SGHVS and CDR2 FQNEAQ.